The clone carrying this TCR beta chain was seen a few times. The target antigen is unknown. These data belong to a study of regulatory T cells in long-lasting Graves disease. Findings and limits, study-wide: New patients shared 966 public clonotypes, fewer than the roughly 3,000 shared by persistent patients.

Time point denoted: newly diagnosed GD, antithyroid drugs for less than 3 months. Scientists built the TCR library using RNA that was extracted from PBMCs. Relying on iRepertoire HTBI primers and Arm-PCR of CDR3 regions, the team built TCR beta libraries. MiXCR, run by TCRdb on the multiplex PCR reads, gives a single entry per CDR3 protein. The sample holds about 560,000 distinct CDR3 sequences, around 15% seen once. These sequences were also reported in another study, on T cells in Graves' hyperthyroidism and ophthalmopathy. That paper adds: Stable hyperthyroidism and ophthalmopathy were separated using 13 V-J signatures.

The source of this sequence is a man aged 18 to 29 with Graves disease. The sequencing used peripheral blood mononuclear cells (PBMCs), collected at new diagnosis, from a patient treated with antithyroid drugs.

Here the CDR3 DNA reads TGTGCCAGCTCAGCGCAATTCCCGAGGTCCGGGGAGCTGTTTTTT. The encoded protein is CASSAQFPRSGELFF. The rearrangement uses TRBV18 and TRBJ2-2, with no clear D. The CDR3 loop spans 15 amino acids. The ends were cut back, 5 bases at V and 6 bases at J, with 16 bases in the middle. Germline values: CDR1 KGHSH, CDR2 LQKENI.